A single sample gave rise to the 10 T cell receptor beta chains below, sequenced in a study of T cell changes during pregnancy in multiple sclerosis. Some clones are missing from TCRdb's copy, which holds only in-frame ones; the method was immunoSEQ multiplex PCR. Of 30,000 or so clones listed, around 93% are singletons. The sample in question was CD4+ T cells from peripheral blood mononuclear cells, obtained after pregnancy. These receptors originate from a female donor with multiple sclerosis, enrolled in a pregnancy study.

The chain uses TRBV28 and TRBJ1-5, with 7 bases lining up with TRBD1. With V trimmed by 9 bases and J by 6 bases, 5 bases remained unmatched. Germline loops: CDR1 MDHEN, CDR2 SYDVKM. The CDR3 has 12 residues. The CDR3 DNA reads TGTGCCAGTACGACAGGGCCTCAGCCCCAGCATTTT. Amino acids: CASTTGPQPQHF.

This clone showed up just once. The chain links TRBV7-8 to TRBJ1-1; 9 bases line up with TRBD1. This CDR3 is built from 15 residues. The germline V gene encodes CDR1 SGHVS and CDR2 FQNEAQ. Trimming took 3 bases from V and 7 from J; bases not matched to a gene: 9. The CDR3 here is CASSFGGQGSGEAFF. As DNA, the CDR3 is TGTGCCAGCAGCTTTGGAGGACAGGGGTCGGGTGAAGCTTTCTTT.

The V gene is TRBV28, the J gene TRBJ1-2, with TRBD1 identical over 7 bases. Losses at the gene ends were 6 bases for V and 5 bases for J; bases not matched to a gene: 12. The V gene's germline CDR1 is MDHEN and CDR2 SYDVKM. The CDR3 contains 15 residues. The CDR3 sequence: CASSQSRDSHYGYTF. In nucleotides, the CDR3 is TGTGCCAGCAGCCAATCCCGGGACAGTCATTATGGCTACACCTTC.

This sequence joins TRBV7-7 and TRBJ2-1; 7 nucleotides match TRBD2. Trimming at V came to 2 bases and at J to 9 bases, leaving 10 bases not matched to a gene. The CDR3 spans 15 residues. Germline CDR1 reads SSHAT; CDR2 reads FNYEAQ (reference sequence). The chain's CDR3 is CASSLRGGSLAEQFF. Here the CDR3 DNA reads TGTGCCAGCAGCTTAAGGGGCGGGAGCTTGGCTGAGCAGTTCTTC.

The J gene is TRBJ2-5, the V gene TRBV15, with D unclear. The CDR3 has 12 amino acids. Trimming cost V 4 bases and J 5 bases, with 8 bases left between them. Germline CDR1 and CDR2: LNHNV and YYDKDF (reference sequence). The CDR3 loop reads CATSNLAETQYF. CDR3 bases: TGTGCCACCAGCAATCTTGCGGAGACCCAGTACTTC.

The chain has TRBV11-2 and TRBJ2-2; 8 bases match TRBD2. The CDR3 has 15 amino acids. V lost 4 bases, J lost 5 bases, and 6 bases stayed unmatched. Germline assignment: CDR1 SGHAT and CDR2 FQNNGV. CDR3 region: CASSSRTSNTGELFF. In nucleotides, the CDR3 is TGTGCCAGCAGCTCAAGGACTAGCAATACCGGGGAGCTGTTTTTT.

The chain combines TRBV19 with TRBJ1-1; D is undetermined. The germline CDR1 and CDR2 sequences are LNHDA and SQIVND (reference sequence). The CDR3 extends over 14 amino acids. With 7 bases removed from V and 0 bases from J, the gap between germline ends came to 12 bases. This CDR3 reads CASTGGPLNTEAFF. CDR3 DNA sequence: TGTGCCAGTACTGGAGGCCCTTTGAACACTGAAGCTTTCTTT.

The V gene is TRBV18, the J gene TRBJ2-7; 13 bases align to TRBD2. This CDR3 has 15 residues. The ends lost 3 bases at V and 4 bases at J; junction bases unmatched: 3. CDR1 is KGHSH and CDR2 is LQKENI in the germline V gene. CDR3 loop: CASSPSTSGGYEQYF. The CDR3 bases are TGTGCCAGCTCACCCTCGACTAGCGGGGGGTACGAGCAGTACTTC. The complete variable domain, with remaining parts taken from reference TRBV18 and TRBJ2-7, reads NAGVMQNPRHLVRRRGQEARLRCSPMKGHSHVYWYRQLPEEGLKFMVYLQKENIIDESGMPKERFSAEFPKEGPSILRIQQVVRGDSAAYFCASSPSTSGGYEQYFGPGTRLTVT.

This chain joins TRBV5-6 and TRBJ1-1, with 7 bases lining up with TRBD1. Germline trimming cut 0 bases from V and 2 bases from J; bases unmatched to any gene: 7. This CDR3 has 16 residues. Germline V gene sequence: CDR1 SGHDT, CDR2 YYEEEE. The DNA for the CDR3 is TGTGCCAGCAGCTTGGCAATAGGGACAGCAAACACTGAAGCTTTCTTT. The encoded protein is CASSLAIGTANTEAFF.

The chain carries TRBV7-3 and TRBJ1-5, with 7 bases lining up with TRBD1. Germline V gene sequence: CDR1 SGHTA, CDR2 FQGTGA. The CDR3 runs 13 residues. V lost 5 bases, J lost 6 bases, and 4 bases stayed unmatched. CDR3 nucleotide sequence: TGTGCCAGCAGCGGACAGGAGGGTCAGCCCCAGCATTTT. This sequence encodes CASSGQEGQPQHF. The full variable domain, in which reference TRBV7-3 and TRBJ1-5 provide the parts outside the CDR3, is GAGVSQTPSNKVTEKGKYVELRCDPISGHTALYWYRQSLGQGPEFLIYFQGTGAADDSGLPNDRFFAVRPEGSVSTLKIQRTERGDSAVYLCASSGQEGQPQHFGDGTRLSIL.